The clone carrying this TCR beta chain came up many times. This sample was included in a study of Graves' ophthalmopathy and Graves' hyperthyroidism. TCR beta CDR3 amplification used RNA transcripts. HTBI primers primed a first-round RT-PCR, and a second-round multiplex PCR followed. Using its own MiXCR run on the multiplex PCR reads, TCRdb lists one record per CDR3 protein. The profile shows about 740,000 distinct CDR3 sequences, approximately 40% of them singletons. The sample comprised peripheral blood. This TCR was recovered from an adult man with Graves' ophthalmopathy.

CDR3 sequence: CASSLTTRGIHEQYF. The CDR3, as DNA: TGTGCCAGCAGCTTAACGACTAGGGGGATCCACGAGCAGTACTTC. This chain joins TRBV7-3 and TRBJ2-7; D tentatively fits TRBD1 or TRBD2 (6 bases each). Trimming left V 0 bases short and J 5 bases short, with 14 bases between. The germline V gene has CDR1 SGHTA and CDR2 FQGTGA. This CDR3 has 15 residues.